The rows below give T cell receptor beta chains drawn from one sample of a study of Tregs in tolerant kidney transplant recipients. This table comes from immunoSEQ multiplex PCR, and its TCRdb copy is limited to in-frame clones, with some not included. Of about 69,000 clones in the sample, 85% to 90% were seen once. This specimen consisted of CD4+ T cells from blood, obtained before the transplant. These receptors were obtained from a human donor who received a combined kidney and bone marrow transplant. Both conserved end residues are part of each CDR3. Fields, in order: clone size, V gene, D gene, J gene, CDR3 protein, CDR3 DNA. A D gene is named only where the DNA matches it firmly. The listing skips clone size in some rows; elsewhere it reads once, few, many or a size class.

once	TRBV30	.	TRBJ2-3	CAWSETRSDTQYF	TGTGCCTGGAGTGAGACTAGGTCGGATACGCAGTATTTT
.	TRBV19	TRBD1	TRBJ1-3	CASSIPGQGRNTIYF	TGTGCCAGTAGTATCCCTGGACAGGGACGGAACACCATATATTTT
.	TRBV7-8	TRBD1	TRBJ2-7	CASSPTGNHEQYF	TGTGCCAGCAGCCCGACAGGGAACCACGAGCAGTACTTC
once	TRBV7-6	.	TRBJ2-5	CASSLEGSETQYF	TGTGCCAGCAGCTTGGAGGGATCAGAGACCCAGTACTTC
.	TRBV29-1	TRBD1	TRBJ2-3	CSVESGGGDTQYF	TGCAGCGTGGAGTCAGGGGGCGGAGATACGCAGTATTTT
.	TRBV30	.	TRBJ2-1	CAWSSPTGEQFF	TGTGCCTGGAGTTCGCCTACGGGTGAGCAGTTCTTC
once	TRBV5-1	TRBD2	TRBJ2-1	CASSDGTGTSVSEQFF	TGCGCCAGCAGCGACGGAACCGGGACTAGCGTCAGTGAGCAGTTCTTC
few	TRBV21-1	.	TRBJ1-1	CASSRDCMNTEAFF	TGTGCCAGCAGCAGAGACTGCATGAACACTGAAGCTTTCTTT
.	TRBV4-1	TRBD2	TRBJ2-7	CASSRWASGILAYEQYF	TGCGCCAGCAGTCGCTGGGCTAGCGGGATCCTTGCCTACGAGCAGTACTTC
.	TRBV21-1	.	TRBJ2-2	CASSTWTEANTGELFF	TGTGCCAGCAGCACCTGGACAGAAGCGAACACCGGGGAGCTGTTTTTT
.	TRBV4-3	TRBD1	TRBJ1-1	CASSQEDRVPGRAFF	TGCGCCAGCAGCCAAGAAGACAGGGTCCCAGGAAGAGCTTTCTTT
.	TRBV5-1	TRBD1	TRBJ1-4	CASTQGTGDEKLFF	TGCGCCAGCACCCAAGGGACAGGGGATGAAAAACTGTTTTTT
.	TRBV12-5	TRBD1	TRBJ2-3	CASGLGTEISTDTQYF	TGTGCTAGTGGTCTAGGGACAGAAATTAGCACAGATACGCAGTATTTT
.	TRBV27	TRBD2	TRBJ2-2	CASSNTGTSYSGELFF	TGTGCCAGCAGTAATACCGGGACTAGTTATTCCGGGGAGCTGTTTTTT
.	TRBV19	.	TRBJ2-6	CASIRGSGANVLTF	TGTGCCAGTATTAGGGGGTCCGGGGCCAACGTCCTGACTTTC
few	TRBV18	TRBD1	TRBJ2-7	CASSRGQGYEQYF	TGTGCCAGCTCTCGCGGACAGGGGTACGAGCAGTACTTC
.	TRBV28	TRBD1	TRBJ1-2	CASSSSDRELYGYTF	TGTGCCAGCAGTTCTTCCGACAGGGAACTCTATGGCTACACCTTC
.	TRBV7-9	TRBD2	TRBJ2-5	CASSLVSGSETQYF	TGTGCCAGCAGCTTGGTTAGCGGGAGTGAGACCCAGTACTTC
.	TRBV5-6	TRBD1	TRBJ2-7	CASSFGQGLGEQYF	TGTGCCAGCAGCTTCGGACAGGGCCTGGGGGAGCAGTACTTC
.	TRBV18	.	TRBJ2-2	CASSPSTVPTGELFF	TGTGCCAGCTCACCTTCGACAGTTCCCACCGGGGAGCTGTTTTTT
.	TRBV2	TRBD1	TRBJ2-7	CASEDRVVSYEQYF	TGTGCCAGTGAGGACAGGGTCGTCTCCTACGAGCAGTACTTC
.	TRBV6-5	.	TRBJ2-4	CASSRVDGIQYF	TGTGCCAGCAGTCGGGTCGATGGCATTCAGTACTTC
.	TRBV28	TRBD2	TRBJ2-7	CATANTGLAGEQYF	TGTGCCACCGCTAATACGGGACTAGCAGGGGAGCAGTACTTC